A single sample is the source of the 18 T cell receptor beta chains below, sequenced in a study of CD8+ T cells in alopecia areata. Specified treatment: oral pan-JAK inhibitor, 5-10 mg twice daily. Reverse transcription of extracted RNA yielded cDNA, which provided the sequencing template. Data came from immunoSEQ multiplex PCR; TCRdb stores just in-frame clones and leaves some out. In the table there are more than 90,000 clones, under 70% of which are singletons. Sample: CD8+ T cells sorted from blood, taken at week 4, from a patient treated with tofacitinib. The receptors derive from a human donor with alopecia areata.

The CDR3 bases are TGTGCCAGCTCCCTAAGGCCAACCCAAGACTCGGAGACCCAGTACTTC. It codes for CASSLRPTQDSETQYF. The genes are TRBV2 and TRBJ2-5; D ambiguous. There are 16 residues in the CDR3. The V and J ends lost 8 bases and 5 bases respectively, with 24 bases between them. Germline V gene lookup returns CDR1 SNHLY and CDR2 FYNNEI. The full variable domain, rest sourced from reference TRBV2 and TRBJ2-5, is EPEVTQTPSHQVTQMGQEVILRCVPISNHLYFYWYRQILGQKVEFLVSFYNNEISEKSEIFDDQFSVERPDGSNFTLKIRSTKLEDSAMYFCASSLRPTQDSETQYFGPGTRLLVL.

This chain joins TRBV29-1 and TRBJ2-2; 10 bases are shared with TRBD1. The germline V gene encodes CDR1 SQVTM and CDR2 ANQGSEA. The CDR3 loop spans 17 amino acids. With 3 bases clipped from V and 0 bases from J, the junction kept 7 bases outside the gene matches. CDR3: CSVEERDRGSNTGELFF. CDR3 coding DNA: TGCAGCGTTGAGGAGCGGGACAGGGGTTCGAACACCGGGGAGCTGTTTTTT.

The chain couples TRBV4-1 to TRBJ1-4, with no clear D. Per germline, CDR1 MGHRA and CDR2 YSYEKL. Between the trimmed V and J ends, which lost 0 bases and 0 bases, there was a span of 5 bases. This CDR3 has 15 residues. CDR3 bases: TGCGCCAGCAGCCAAGAAGAGTCAACTAATGAAAAACTGTTTTTT. Protein sequence: CASSQEESTNEKLFF.

Only a few counts were recorded for this clone. V and J are TRBV6-5 and TRBJ2-2; D unresolved. V was trimmed by 7 bases and J by 7 bases, leaving 7 bases between them. CDR1 is MNHEY, CDR2 SVGAGI, per germline. CDR3 length: 11 amino acids. CDR3 nucleotide sequence: TGTGCCAGCAAGGATCACGGGGAGCTGTTTTTT. It is translated as CASKDHGELFF.

The J gene is TRBJ1-2, the V gene TRBV4-1, with 9 bases fitting TRBD1. The germline CDR1 and CDR2 sequences are MGHRA and YSYEKL. After removal of 6 bases from V and 3 bases from J, the junction contained 8 bases not matched to a gene. There are 15 residues in the CDR3. The CDR3 loop reads CASRPHRGRYYGYTF. CDR3 DNA: TGCGCCAGCAGACCACACAGGGGGCGGTACTATGGCTACACCTTC.

This chain links TRBV29-1 with TRBJ2-2; 7 bases line up with TRBD1. Trimming took 4 bases from V and 5 from J; bases not matched to a gene: 10. There are 15 residues in the CDR3. CDR1 is SQVTM, CDR2 ANQGSEA, per germline. As DNA, the CDR3 is TGCAGCGTTGGGACCGGGACAGTACGTACCGGGGAGCTGTTTTTT. This gives the protein CSVGTGTVRTGELFF.

The count of this clone is one. The V gene is TRBV7-9, the J gene TRBJ1-1; tentatively, D is TRBD1 (5 bases). This CDR3 has 14 residues. V lost 4 bases and J lost 3, with 12 bases in between. Germline V gene lookup returns CDR1 SEHNR and CDR2 FQNEAQ (reference sequence). The CDR3 protein is CASSSHRGDTEAFF. CDR3 bases: TGTGCCAGCAGCTCCCATCGGGGGGACACTGAAGCTTTCTTT.

This clone qualifies as medium-sized. V is TRBV27 and J is TRBJ2-2; 13 bases map to TRBD2. This CDR3 spans 21 amino acids. From germline, CDR1 is MNHEY and CDR2 SMNVEV (reference sequence). Germline trimming cut 6 bases from V and 0 bases from J; bases unmatched to any gene: 16. The CDR3 nucleotides read TGTGCCAGCAGCACAATCCAGGGACTAGCGGGGACCTACGCGAACACCGGGGAGCTGTTTTTT. Translating gives CASSTIQGLAGTYANTGELFF.

The chain joins TRBV5-1 to TRBJ1-1; TRBD1 might be the D (5 bases). Germline values: CDR1 SGHRS, CDR2 YFSETQ. The CDR3 is made up of 13 amino acids. V was cut by 0 bases and J by 6 bases, with 9 bases left in between. The CDR3 bases are TGCGCCAGCAGCTTGGCGGGGGTGTCTGAAGCTTTCTTT. As protein: CASSLAGVSEAFF.

This clone was recorded once. The CDR3 nucleotides read TGTGCCAGCAGCGCCCGGACAGACAAAGCTGAAGCTTTCTTT. Translating gives CASSARTDKAEAFF. The genes are TRBV9 and TRBJ1-1; the D gene is possibly TRBD1 (6 bases). This CDR3 has 14 residues. V was shortened by 3 bases and J by 6 bases, with 15 bases between the two germline ends. CDR1 is SGDLS and CDR2 is YYNGEE in the germline V gene.

Only a few counts were recorded for this clone. V usage is TRBV10-3 and J usage is TRBJ2-7; D not certain. Looked up from germline, CDR1 is ENHRY and CDR2 is SYGVKD. This CDR3 is built from 12 residues. V gave up 0 bases and J gave up 2 bases, with 2 bases separating them. In DNA, the CDR3 is TGTGCCATCAGTGAGTCTACCTACGAGCAGTACTTC. This translates into CAISESTYEQYF.

The chain links TRBV4-3 to TRBJ2-7; 10 nucleotides match TRBD2. The CDR3 runs to 15 residues. Germline loops: CDR1 LGHNA, CDR2 YSLEER. With V trimmed by 0 bases and J by 2 bases, 1 base remained unmatched. CDR3 bases: TGCGCCAGCAGCCAAGACCTAGCGGGGGCCTACGAGCAGTACTTC. Residues: CASSQDLAGAYEQYF.

Remarks on this clone: Other DNA sequences in the sample encode the same CDR3. CDR3 nucleotide sequence: TGTGCCAGCAGTTTGAGCAGCACAGATACGCAGTATTTT. Amino acid sequence: CASSLSSTDTQYF. V is TRBV27 and J is TRBJ2-3; unclear D gene. Deletions cut 3 bases from V and 0 bases from J, with 4 bases between. CDR1 is MNHEY and CDR2 is SMNVEV in the germline V gene (reference sequence). The CDR3 spans 13 residues.

This clone has more than one count but fewer than ten. The V call is TRBV29-1, the J call TRBJ2-7, with D perhaps matching TRBD1 (5 bases). The germline CDR1 and CDR2 sequences are SQVTM and ANQGSEA. The CDR3 covers 12 residues. The V gene lost 2 bases and the J gene lost 1 base, with 6 bases spanning the gap. The DNA of the CDR3 is TGCAGCGTTGAACAGGGATCCTACGAGCAGTACTTC. Translating gives CSVEQGSYEQYF.

The rearrangement joins TRBV4-1 to TRBJ2-1; D possibly corresponds to TRBD1 (6 bases). CDR3 length: 16 amino acids. CDR1 and CDR2 from the germline V gene are MGHRA and YSYEKL. V was pared by 0 bases and J by 5 bases, with 14 bases between. The CDR3 bases are TGCGCCAGCAGCCAAGATGCAGGGGTGGGGAACAATGAGCAGTTCTTC. Encoded protein: CASSQDAGVGNNEQFF.

The rearrangement joins TRBV28 to TRBJ1-5; D is unclear. Trimming cost V 3 bases and J 0 bases, with 12 bases left between them. This CDR3 is built from 16 residues. Germline V gene sequence: CDR1 MDHEN, CDR2 SYDVKM. The CDR3 DNA is TGTGCCAGCAGTTTTCTCGGCGAATCTAGCAATCAGCCCCAGCATTTT. This encodes CASSFLGESSNQPQHF.

This clone was detected ten times or more. V usage is TRBV10-3 and J usage is TRBJ1-5, with TRBD1 matching over 7 bases. The CDR3 has 16 residues. Germline trimming cut 0 bases from V and 4 bases from J; bases unmatched to any gene: 6. CDR1 ENHRY and CDR2 SYGVKD come from the germline V gene. The CDR3 is CAISESGLQGNQPQHF. The CDR3 nucleotides are TGTGCCATCAGTGAGTCGGGCCTACAGGGGAATCAGCCCCAGCATTTT.

The chain carries TRBV9 and TRBJ1-4; 7 bases align to TRBD1. The ends lost 4 bases at V and 8 bases at J; junction bases unmatched: 8. In germline, CDR1 is SGDLS, CDR2 YYNGEE. This CDR3 contains 14 residues. The CDR3, as DNA: TGTGCCAGCAGCACATCACAGGGGTTCGAAAAACTGTTTTTT. This gives the protein CASSTSQGFEKLFF.